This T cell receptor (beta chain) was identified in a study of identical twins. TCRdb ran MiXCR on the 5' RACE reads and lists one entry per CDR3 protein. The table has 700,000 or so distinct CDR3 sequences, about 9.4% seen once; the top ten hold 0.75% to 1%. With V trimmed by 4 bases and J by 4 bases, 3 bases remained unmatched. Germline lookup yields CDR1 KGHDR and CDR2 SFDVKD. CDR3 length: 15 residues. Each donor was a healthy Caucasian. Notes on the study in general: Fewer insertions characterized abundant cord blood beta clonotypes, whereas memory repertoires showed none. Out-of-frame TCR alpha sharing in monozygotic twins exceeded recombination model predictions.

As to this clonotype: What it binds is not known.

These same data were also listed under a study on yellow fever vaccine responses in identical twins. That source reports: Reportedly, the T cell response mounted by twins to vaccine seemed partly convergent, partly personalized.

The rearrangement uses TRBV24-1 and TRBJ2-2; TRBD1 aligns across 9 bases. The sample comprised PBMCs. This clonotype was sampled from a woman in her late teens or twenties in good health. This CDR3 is CATSEPGQGTGELFF. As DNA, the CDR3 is TGTGCCACCAGTGAACCGGGACAGGGCACCGGGGAGCTGTTTTTT.